This T cell receptor (beta chain) was recovered during a study of cytomegalovirus exposure and HLA in healthy donors. This clone was detected once. The PCR used 60 Vbeta and 13 Jbeta primers. Produced via immunoSEQ multiplex PCR; TCRdb's table is partial and in-frame only. Among under 200,000 clones listed, 60% to 80% were seen once. Per the germline V gene, CDR1 is GTSNPN and CDR2 is SVGIG (reference sequence). V was pared by 4 bases and J by 0 bases, with 12 bases between. The CDR3 runs 14 residues. Material for sequencing was PBMCs. This receptor was obtained from a man in his sixties in good health and CMV-seronegative. V is TRBV30 and J is TRBJ2-5; D perhaps matches TRBD1 (5 bases). CDR3 sequence reads: CAWTSTEYQETQYF. DNA for the CDR3: TGTGCCTGGACCTCGACAGAGTACCAAGAGACCCAGTACTTC.